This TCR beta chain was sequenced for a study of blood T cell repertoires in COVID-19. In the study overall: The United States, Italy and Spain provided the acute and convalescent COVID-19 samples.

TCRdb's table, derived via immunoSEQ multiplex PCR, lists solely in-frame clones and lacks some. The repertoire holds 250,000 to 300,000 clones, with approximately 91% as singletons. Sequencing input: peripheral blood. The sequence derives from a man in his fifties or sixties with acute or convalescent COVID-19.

CDR3 DNA sequence: TGTGCCAGCTCCCGGGAGCGGGGGGGCGGCACAGATACGCAGTATTTT. As protein: CASSRERGGGTDTQYF. V usage is TRBV4-2 and J usage is TRBJ2-3; the match to TRBD2 covers 10 bases. Losses at the gene ends were 8 bases for V and 1 base for J; bases not matched to a gene: 9. Per the germline V gene, CDR1 is LGHNA and CDR2 is YNFKEQ. This CDR3 spans 16 amino acids.